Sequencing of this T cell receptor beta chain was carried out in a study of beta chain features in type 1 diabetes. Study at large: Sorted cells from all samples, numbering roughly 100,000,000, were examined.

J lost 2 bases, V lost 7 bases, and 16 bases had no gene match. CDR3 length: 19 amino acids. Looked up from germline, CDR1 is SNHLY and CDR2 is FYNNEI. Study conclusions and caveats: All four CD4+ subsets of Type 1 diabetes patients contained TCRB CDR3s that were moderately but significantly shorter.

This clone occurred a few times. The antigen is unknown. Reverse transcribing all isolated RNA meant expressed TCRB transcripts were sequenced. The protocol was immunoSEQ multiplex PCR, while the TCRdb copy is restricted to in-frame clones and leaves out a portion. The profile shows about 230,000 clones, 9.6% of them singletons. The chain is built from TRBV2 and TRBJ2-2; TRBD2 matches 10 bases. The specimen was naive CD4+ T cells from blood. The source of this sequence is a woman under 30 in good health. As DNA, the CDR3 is TGTGCCAGCAAACGCCGGGGGCTAGCGGGGGTCCAAAACACCGGGGAGCTGTTTTTT. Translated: CASKRRGLAGVQNTGELFF. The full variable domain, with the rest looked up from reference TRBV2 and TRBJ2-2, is EPEVTQTPSHQVTQMGQEVILRCVPISNHLYFYWYRQILGQKVEFLVSFYNNEISEKSEIFDDQFSVERPDGSNFTLKIRSTKLEDSAMYFCASKRRGLAGVQNTGELFFGEGSRLTVL.